A single sample gave rise to the 5 T cell receptor beta chains below, sequenced in a study of cytomegalovirus exposure and HLA in healthy donors. The PCR contained 60 Vbeta and 13 Jbeta primers. Assay used: immunoSEQ multiplex PCR; TCRdb lists only in-frame clones, some missing. The sample shows some 190,000 clones, around 80% of them seen only once. The sample taken for sequencing was PBMCs. All receptors derive from a middle-aged man in good health and CMV-seropositive.

This clone was seen repeatedly, ten times or more. The same CDR3 arises from other DNA sequences in this sample as well. The chain employs TRBV7-6 and TRBJ2-7; D is unclear. The V gene's germline CDR1 is SGHVS and CDR2 FNYEAQ. Trimming pared 1 base from V and 4 bases from J, leaving 8 bases between. The CDR3 length is 13 residues. CDR3 region: CASSLGPNYEQYF. The CDR3 DNA sequence: TGTGCCAGCAGCTTAGGTCCCAATTACGAGCAGTACTTC.

V gene TRBV29-1 combines with J gene TRBJ2-7; a weak D match, TRBD1 (5 bases). The V end was cut by 0 bases, the J end by 0 bases, with 9 bases between. This CDR3 comprises 14 residues. Germline CDR1 is SQVTM and CDR2 is ANQGSEA. The CDR3 region is CSVEEDTSSYEQYF. CDR3 DNA: TGCAGCGTTGAAGAGGACACGAGCTCCTACGAGCAGTACTTC.

The rearrangement joins TRBV2 to TRBJ2-5; 12 nucleotides line up with TRBD2. This CDR3 region has 16 residues. Per germline, CDR1 SNHLY and CDR2 FYNNEI. V gave up 4 bases and J gave up 1 base; unmatched junction bases: 4. The CDR3 nucleotides are TGTGCCAGCAGTGGGCCGACTAGCGGGGGCCAAGAGACCCAGTACTTC. Amino acid sequence: CASSGPTSGGQETQYF.

A note on this clone: The sample contains more than one DNA sequence encoding this CDR3. V and J are TRBV5-1 and TRBJ1-5; a possible D gene is TRBD1 (5 bases). The CDR3 has 16 residues. The V end lost 0 bases, the J end lost 1 base, and 11 bases lay between the germline ends. Germline V gene data show CDR1 as SGHRS and CDR2 as YFSETQ. Written as DNA, the CDR3 is TGCGCCAGCAGCTTGGGTTCGGGGGGGAGCAATCAGCCCCAGCATTTT. Protein sequence: CASSLGSGGSNQPQHF.

V is TRBV5-5 and J is TRBJ1-6, with D unresolved. CDR3 length equals 14 residues. Germline assignment: CDR1 SGHKS and CDR2 YYEKEE (reference sequence). Deletions cut 1 base from V and 3 bases from J, with 5 bases between. This chain's CDR3 is CASSLNSYNSPLHF. DNA for the CDR3: TGTGCCAGCAGCTTGAACAGCTATAATTCACCCCTCCACTTT.